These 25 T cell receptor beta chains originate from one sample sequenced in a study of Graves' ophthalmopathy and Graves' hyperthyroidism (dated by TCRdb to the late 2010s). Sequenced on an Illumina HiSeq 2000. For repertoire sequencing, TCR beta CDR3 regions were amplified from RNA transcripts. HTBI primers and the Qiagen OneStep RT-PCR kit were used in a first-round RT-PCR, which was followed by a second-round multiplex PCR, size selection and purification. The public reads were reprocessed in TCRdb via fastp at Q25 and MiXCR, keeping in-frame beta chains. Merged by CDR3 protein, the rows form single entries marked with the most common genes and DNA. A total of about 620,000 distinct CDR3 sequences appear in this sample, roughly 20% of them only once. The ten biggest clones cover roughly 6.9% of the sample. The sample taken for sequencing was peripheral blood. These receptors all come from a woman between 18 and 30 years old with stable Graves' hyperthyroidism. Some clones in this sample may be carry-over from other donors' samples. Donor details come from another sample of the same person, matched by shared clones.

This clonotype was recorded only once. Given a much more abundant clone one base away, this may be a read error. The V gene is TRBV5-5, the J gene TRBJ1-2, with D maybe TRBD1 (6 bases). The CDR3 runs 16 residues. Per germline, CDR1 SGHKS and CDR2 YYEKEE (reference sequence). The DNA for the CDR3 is TGTGCCAACAGCATCGAGTCAGGGGTGGGTAACTATGGCTACACCTTC. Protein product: CANSIESGVGNYGYTF.

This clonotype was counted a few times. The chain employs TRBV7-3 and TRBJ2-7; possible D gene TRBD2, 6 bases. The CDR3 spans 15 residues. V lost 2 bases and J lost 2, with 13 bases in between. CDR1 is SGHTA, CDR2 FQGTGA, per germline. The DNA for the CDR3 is TGTGCCAGCAGCTTAGTGCGGGATGCCGCCTACGAGCAGTACTTC. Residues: CASSLVRDAAYEQYF. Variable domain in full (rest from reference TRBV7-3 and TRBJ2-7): GAGVSQTPSNKVTEKGKYVELRCDPISGHTALYWYRQSLGQGPEFLIYFQGTGAADDSGLPNDRFFAVRPEGSVSTLKIQRTERGDSAVYLCASSLVRDAAYEQYFGPGTRLTVT.

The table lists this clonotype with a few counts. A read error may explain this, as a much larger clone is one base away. The CDR3 region is CSASHPGHTHEQYF. The CDR3 DNA is TGCAGTGCTAGTCATCCTGGGCACACCCACGAGCAGTACTTC. The V call is TRBV20-1, the J call TRBJ2-7; D not certain. V was clipped by 3 bases and J by 5 bases, with 17 bases between them. The germline gives CDR1 DFQATT, CDR2 SNEGSKA (reference sequence). CDR3 size: 14 residues.

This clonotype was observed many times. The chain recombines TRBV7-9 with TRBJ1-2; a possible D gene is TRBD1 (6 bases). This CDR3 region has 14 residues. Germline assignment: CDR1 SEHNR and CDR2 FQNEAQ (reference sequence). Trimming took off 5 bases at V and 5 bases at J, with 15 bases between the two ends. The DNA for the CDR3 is TGTGCCAGCAGCCTAGAGGGGGGTCGGTATGGCTACACCTTC. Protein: CASSLEGGRYGYTF.

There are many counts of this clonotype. Here the CDR3 reads CASSLGEAGVEEQFF. CDR3 coding DNA: TGTGCCAGCAGTTTAGGTGAAGCGGGAGTAGAGGAGCAGTTCTTC. V and J are TRBV28 and TRBJ2-4; 8 bases align to TRBD2. TRBJ2-1 matches the DNA end more closely, so the J call is doubtful. Germline V gene lookup returns CDR1 MDHEN and CDR2 SYDVKM. This CDR3 is 15 amino acids long.

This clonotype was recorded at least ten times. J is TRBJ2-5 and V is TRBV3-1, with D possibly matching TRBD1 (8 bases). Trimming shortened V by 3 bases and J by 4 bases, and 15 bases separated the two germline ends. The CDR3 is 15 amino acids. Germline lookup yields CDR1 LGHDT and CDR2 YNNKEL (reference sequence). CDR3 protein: CASSHVNRGGETQYF. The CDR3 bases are TGTGCCAGCAGCCACGTAAACAGGGGGGGAGAGACCCAGTACTTC.

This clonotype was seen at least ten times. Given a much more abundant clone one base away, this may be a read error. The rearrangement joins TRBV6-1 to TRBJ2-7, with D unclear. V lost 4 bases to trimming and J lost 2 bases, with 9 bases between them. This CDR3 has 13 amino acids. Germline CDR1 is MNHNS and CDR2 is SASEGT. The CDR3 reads CASSGAAPYEQYF. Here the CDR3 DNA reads TGTGCCAGCAGTGGAGCAGCCCCCTACGAGCAGTACTTC.

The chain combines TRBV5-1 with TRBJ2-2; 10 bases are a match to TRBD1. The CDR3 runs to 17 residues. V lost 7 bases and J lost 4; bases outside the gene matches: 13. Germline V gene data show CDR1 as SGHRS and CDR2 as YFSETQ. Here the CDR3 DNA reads TGCGCCAGCGGATCCTACGCGGGACAGGGGATCACCGGGGAGCTGTTTTTT. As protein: CASGSYAGQGITGELFF. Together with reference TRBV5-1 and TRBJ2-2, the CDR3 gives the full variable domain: KAGVTQTPRYLIKTRGQQVTLSCSPISGHRSVSWYQQTPGQGLQFLFEYFSETQRNKGNFPGRFSGRQFSNSRSEMNVSTLELGDSALYLCASGSYAGQGITGELFFGEGSRLTVL.

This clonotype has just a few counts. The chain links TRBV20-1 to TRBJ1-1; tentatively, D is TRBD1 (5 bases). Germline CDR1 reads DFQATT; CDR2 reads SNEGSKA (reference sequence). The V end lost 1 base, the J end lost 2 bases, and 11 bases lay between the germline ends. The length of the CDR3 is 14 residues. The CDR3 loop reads CSARGLTGNTEAFF. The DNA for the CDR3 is TGCAGTGCTAGAGGGCTTACAGGAAACACTGAAGCTTTCTTT.

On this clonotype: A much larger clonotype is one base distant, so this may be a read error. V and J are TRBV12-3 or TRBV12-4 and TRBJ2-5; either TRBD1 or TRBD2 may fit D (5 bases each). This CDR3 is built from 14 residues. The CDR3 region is CASSPGTDQDTQYF. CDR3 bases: TGTGCCAGCAGTCCCGGGACGGACCAAGATACCCAGTACTTC.

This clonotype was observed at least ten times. The DNA for the CDR3 is TGTGCCAGCAGTTATGTCTTGGAGGGGAGAAGCAATCAGCCCCAGCATTTT. Amino acid sequence: CASSYVLEGRSNQPQHF. The rearrangement uses TRBV6-2 or TRBV6-3 and TRBJ1-5, with a weak D call TRBD1 (5 bases). The CDR3 runs 17 residues. CDR1 is MNHEY, CDR2 SVGEGT, per germline. V was cut by 3 bases and J by 1 base, with 16 bases left in between.

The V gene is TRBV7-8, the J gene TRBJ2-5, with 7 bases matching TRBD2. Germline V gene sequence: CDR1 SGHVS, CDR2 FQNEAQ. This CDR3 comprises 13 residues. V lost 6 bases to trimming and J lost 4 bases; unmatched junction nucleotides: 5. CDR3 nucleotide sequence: TGTGCCAGCAGGTGGGGGGGTACAGAGACCCAGTACTTC. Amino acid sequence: CASRWGGTETQYF. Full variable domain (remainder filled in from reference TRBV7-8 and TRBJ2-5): GAGVSQSPRYKVAKRGQDVALRCDPISGHVSLFWYQQALGQGPEFLTYFQNEAQLDKSGLPSDRFFAERPEGSVSTLKIQRTQQEDSAVYLCASRWGGTETQYFGPGTRLLVL.

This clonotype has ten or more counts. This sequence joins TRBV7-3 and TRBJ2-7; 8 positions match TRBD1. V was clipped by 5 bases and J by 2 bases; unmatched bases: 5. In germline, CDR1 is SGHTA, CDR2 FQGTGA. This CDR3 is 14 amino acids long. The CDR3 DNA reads TGTGCCAGCAGCCCAGGGGGCAAGACCTACGAGCAGTACTTC. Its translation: CASSPGGKTYEQYF.

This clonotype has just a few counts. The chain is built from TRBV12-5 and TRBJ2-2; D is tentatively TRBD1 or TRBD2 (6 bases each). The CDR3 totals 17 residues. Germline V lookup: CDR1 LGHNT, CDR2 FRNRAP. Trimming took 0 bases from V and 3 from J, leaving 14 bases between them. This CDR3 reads CASGLVQEGEDTGELFF. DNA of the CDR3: TGTGCTAGTGGTTTGGTACAAGAGGGGGAGGACACCGGGGAGCTGTTTTTT.

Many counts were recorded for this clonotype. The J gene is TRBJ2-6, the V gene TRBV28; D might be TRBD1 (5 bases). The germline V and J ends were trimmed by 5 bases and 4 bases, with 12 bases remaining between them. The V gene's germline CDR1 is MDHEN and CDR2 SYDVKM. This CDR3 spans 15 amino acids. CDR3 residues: CASSVRARGANVLTF. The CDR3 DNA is TGTGCCAGCAGTGTCAGGGCAAGGGGGGCCAACGTCCTGACTTTC.

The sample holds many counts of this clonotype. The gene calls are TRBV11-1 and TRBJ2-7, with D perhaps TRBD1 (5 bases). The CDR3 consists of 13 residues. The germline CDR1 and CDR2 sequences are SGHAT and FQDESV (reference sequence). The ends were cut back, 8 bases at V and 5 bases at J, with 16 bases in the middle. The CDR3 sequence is CASGHGEMDEQYF. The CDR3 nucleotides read TGTGCCAGCGGACATGGCGAAATGGACGAGCAGTACTTC.

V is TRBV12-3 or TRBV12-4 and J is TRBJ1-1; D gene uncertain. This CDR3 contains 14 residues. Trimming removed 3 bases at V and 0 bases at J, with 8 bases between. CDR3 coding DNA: TGTGCCAGCAGTTTTCCAGCAATGAACACTGAAGCTTTCTTT. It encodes CASSFPAMNTEAFF.

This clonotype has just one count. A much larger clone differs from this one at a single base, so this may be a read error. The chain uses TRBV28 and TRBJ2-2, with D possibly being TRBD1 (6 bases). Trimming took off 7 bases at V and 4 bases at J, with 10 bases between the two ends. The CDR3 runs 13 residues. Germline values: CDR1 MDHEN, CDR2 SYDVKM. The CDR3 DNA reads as TGTGCCAGCAACGGACAGTTCACCGGGGAGCTGTTTTTT. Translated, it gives CASNGQFTGELFF.

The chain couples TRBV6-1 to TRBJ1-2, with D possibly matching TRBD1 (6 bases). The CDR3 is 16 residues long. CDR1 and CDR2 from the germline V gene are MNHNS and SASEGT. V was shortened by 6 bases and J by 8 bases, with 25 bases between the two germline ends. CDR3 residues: CASRIGRQLRGRGYTF. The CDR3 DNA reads TGTGCCAGCAGGATAGGACGACAACTCAGGGGCAGGGGCTACACCTTC.

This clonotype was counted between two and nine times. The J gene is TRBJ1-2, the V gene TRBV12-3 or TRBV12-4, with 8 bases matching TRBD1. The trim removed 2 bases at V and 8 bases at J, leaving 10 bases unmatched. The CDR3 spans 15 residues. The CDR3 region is CASSLWDRSGLGYTF. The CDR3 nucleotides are TGTGCCAGCAGTTTATGGGACAGGTCGGGCTTGGGCTACACCTTC.

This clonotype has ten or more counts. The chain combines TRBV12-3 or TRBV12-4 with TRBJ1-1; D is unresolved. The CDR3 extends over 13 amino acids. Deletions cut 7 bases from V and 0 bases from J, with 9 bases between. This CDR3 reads CASILGLNTEAFF. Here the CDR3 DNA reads TGTGCCAGCATCCTGGGTCTGAACACTGAAGCTTTCTTT.

The CDR3: CASIGQGDYGYTF. CDR3 bases: TGTGCCAGCATCGGACAGGGGGACTATGGCTACACCTTC. This rearrangement joins TRBV2 to TRBJ1-2; 10 positions match TRBD1. Germline assignment: CDR1 SNHLY and CDR2 FYNNEI. This CDR3 region has 13 residues. V shed 7 bases, J shed 3 bases, and the junction held 2 bases outside the gene matches.

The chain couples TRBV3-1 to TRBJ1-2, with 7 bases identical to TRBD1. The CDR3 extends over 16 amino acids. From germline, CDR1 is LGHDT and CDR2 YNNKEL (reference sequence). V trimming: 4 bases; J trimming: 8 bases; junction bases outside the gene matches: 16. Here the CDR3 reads CASSLLGDSRIRGYTF. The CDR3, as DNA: TGTGCCAGCAGCCTGCTAGGGGACAGCCGTATCAGGGGCTACACCTTC.

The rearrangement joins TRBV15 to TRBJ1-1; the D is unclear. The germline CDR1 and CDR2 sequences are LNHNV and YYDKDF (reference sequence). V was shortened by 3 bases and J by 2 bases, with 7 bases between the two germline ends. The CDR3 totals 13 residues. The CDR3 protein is CATSREANTEAFF. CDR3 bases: TGTGCCACCAGCAGGGAAGCAAACACTGAAGCTTTCTTT.

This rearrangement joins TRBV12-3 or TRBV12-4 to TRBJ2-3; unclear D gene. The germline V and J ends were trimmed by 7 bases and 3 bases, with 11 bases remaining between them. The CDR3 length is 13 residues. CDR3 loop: CASIAWKTDTQYF. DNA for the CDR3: TGTGCCAGCATTGCTTGGAAAACAGATACGCAGTATTTT.